The 29 T cell receptor beta chains reported below all come from one sample, sequenced in a study of post-analysis software for immune sequencing data. Findings and limits, study-wide: Five or six TRBV segments appeared more often in patients than in controls, and TRBV5-6, TRBV5-1 and TRBV20-1 were among these.

Unique molecular identifiers were built into the TCR beta cDNA libraries. TCRdb independently ran MiXCR on the PCR reads; one entry per CDR3 protein. Here the sample spans about 540,000 distinct CDR3 sequences, less than 40% being singletons. For these TCRs, the target antigens are not known. Sequenced material: blood. These receptors all stem from a girl aged 2-17 years with multiple sclerosis.

The chain is built from TRBV6-5 and TRBJ2-5; D perhaps matches TRBD1 (6 bases). Germline CDR1 is MNHEY and CDR2 is SVGAGI. The CDR3 sequence is 17 residues long. V lost 0 bases, J lost 0 bases, and 14 bases lay in between. The DNA of the CDR3 is TGTGCCAGCAGTTACTCGGGGACAACGAGTTACCAAGAGACCCAGTACTTC. Protein product: CASSYSGTTSYQETQYF.

This sequence joins TRBV29-1 and TRBJ2-2, with TRBD1 matching over 11 bases. The CDR3 contains 14 residues. J gave up 6 bases and V 6 bases, and 6 bases lay outside the gene matches. CDR1 and CDR2 from the germline V gene are SQVTM and ANQGSEA. In DNA form, the CDR3 reads TGCAGCGTGCCCAGGACAGGGGGCCCCGGGGAGCTGTTTTTT. Its translation: CSVPRTGGPGELFF.

There are a few counts of this clonotype. The chain recombines TRBV5-1 with TRBJ2-5; a weak D match, TRBD2 (5 bases). The V and J ends lost 4 bases and 1 base respectively, with 11 bases between them. This CDR3 spans 14 amino acids. CDR1 is SGHRS, CDR2 YFSETQ, per germline. CDR3 bases: TGCGCCAGCAGCGACTACCTCTCCCAAGAGACCCAGTACTTC. Protein product: CASSDYLSQETQYF.

A word on this clonotype: Sequence at one end of the junction differs from germline and may be a read error. This sequence joins TRBV5-5 and TRBJ2-4, with TRBD2 as a possible D gene (6 bases). Looked up from germline, CDR1 is SGHKS and CDR2 is YYEKEE (reference sequence). The CDR3 loop spans 14 amino acids. In DNA form, the CDR3 reads TGTGCCAGCAGCCACCCCCGGTCGGGGGAGACCCAGGACTTC. Translation: CASSHPRSGETQDF.

For this clonotype: One junction end does not reproduce the germline sequence, and a read error may be involved. The CDR3 DNA is TGTGTCAGCAGCGTTGGACAGCGCGACTACGAGCAGTACTTC. As protein: CVSSVGQRDYEQYF. The rearrangement uses TRBV9 and TRBJ2-7; possible D gene TRBD1, 6 bases. This CDR3 comprises 14 residues. Germline V gene lookup returns CDR1 SGDLS and CDR2 YYNGEE.

The chain carries TRBV28 and TRBJ2-1; 11 bases agree with TRBD2. J gave up 13 bases and V 6 bases, and 14 bases lay outside the gene matches. The germline CDR1 and CDR2 sequences are MDHEN and SYDVKM. The CDR3 length is 15 residues. CDR3: CASSPPGLAEETQFF. In DNA, the CDR3 is TGTGCCAGCAGCCCCCCGGGACTAGCGGAAGAGACCCAGTTCTTC.

In this sample, this clonotype turned up many times. The chain recombines TRBV9 with TRBJ2-3; tentatively, D is TRBD1 (6 bases). The CDR3 is 14 amino acids. With 0 bases removed from V and 4 bases from J, the gap between germline ends came to 9 bases. Germline V CDR1 and CDR2: SGDLS, YYNGEE. Here the CDR3 DNA reads TGTGCCAGCAGCGTAGTGGGGGCGGCAGATACGCAGTATTTT. This codes for CASSVVGAADTQYF.

This rearrangement joins TRBV29-1 to TRBJ1-1; D not certain. The V gene's germline CDR1 is SQVTM and CDR2 ANQGSEA. The CDR3 has 11 amino acids. V was trimmed by 6 bases and J by 1 base, leaving 6 bases between them. The CDR3 is CSVTQNTEAFF. In DNA, the CDR3 is TGCAGCGTGACACAGAACACTGAAGCTTTCTTT.

The J gene is TRBJ2-1, the V gene TRBV19, with 8 bases identical to TRBD2. Germline assignment: CDR1 LNHDA and CDR2 SQIVND (reference sequence). V shed 5 bases, J shed 6 bases, and the junction held 9 bases outside the gene matches. The CDR3 sequence is 15 residues long. The CDR3 sequence is CASSRYGGASNEQFF. Written as DNA, the CDR3 is TGTGCCAGTAGTCGGTACGGGGGGGCCTCCAATGAGCAGTTCTTC.

With respect to this clonotype: Germline is not matched at one junction end, which may reflect a read error. The genes are TRBV27 and TRBJ2-7, with D perhaps matching TRBD2 (6 bases). Germline CDR1 and CDR2: MNHEY and SMNVEV (reference sequence). The CDR3 is 15 residues long. Here the CDR3 reads CASSFKGLATYEQYF. DNA of the CDR3: TGCGCCAGCAGTTTTAAGGGGCTAGCGACCTACGAGCAGTACTTC.

The V gene is TRBV7-9, the J gene TRBJ2-3; 14 bases match TRBD2. Trimming removed 5 bases from V and 6 bases from J; junction bases left unmatched: 10. The length of the CDR3 is 17 residues. Germline CDR1 reads SEHNR; CDR2 reads FQNEAQ (reference sequence). This chain's CDR3 is CASSPRLAGGPGDTQYF. The CDR3 nucleotides are TGTGCCAGCAGCCCGAGACTAGCGGGGGGGCCCGGGGATACGCAGTATTTT.

The genes are TRBV27 and TRBJ2-3, with 7 bases fitting TRBD1. The CDR3 spans 17 residues. Germline V CDR1 and CDR2: MNHEY, SMNVEV (reference sequence). V was clipped by 0 bases and J by 0 bases; unmatched bases: 6. CDR3 bases: TGTGCCAGCAGTTTATCGTTACAGGGGCCTAGCACAGATACGCAGTATTTT. Translating gives CASSLSLQGPSTDTQYF.

This clonotype occurred many times. This chain links TRBV6-5 with TRBJ2-3, with D possibly TRBD1 on 6 matching bases. The CDR3 totals 15 residues. CDR1 MNHEY and CDR2 SVGAGI come from the germline V gene. The V end was cut by 7 bases, the J end by 6 bases, with 20 bases between. CDR3: CASNPRPPGQDTQYF. The CDR3 coding sequence is TGTGCCAGCAACCCCCGACCCCCCGGACAGGATACGCAGTATTTT.

This clonotype appeared a few times. The J gene is TRBJ2-1, the V gene TRBV12-3 or TRBV12-4; D is uncertain. This CDR3 is built from 13 residues. V was shortened by 8 bases and J by 8 bases, with 16 bases between the two germline ends. CDR3 nucleotide sequence: TGTGCCAGCGAAGAGACTCCGTTGGATGAGCAGTTCTTC. It yields the protein CASEETPLDEQFF.

This clonotype was found a few times. The rearrangement links TRBV3-1 to TRBJ2-1, with D uncertain. This CDR3 spans 18 amino acids. Trimming stripped 0 bases from V and 7 bases from J, with 22 bases between. CDR1 is LGHDT and CDR2 is YNNKEL in the germline V gene (reference sequence). The CDR3 region is CASSQEYGYNEVYNEQFF. The CDR3, as DNA: TGTGCCAGCAGCCAAGAATATGGTTACAATGAGGTGTATAATGAGCAGTTCTTC.

This chain links TRBV27 with TRBJ2-3, with a weak D call TRBD1 (5 bases). The CDR3 runs 16 residues. V was clipped by 5 bases and J by 2 bases, with 17 bases between them. Germline V CDR1 and CDR2: MNHEY, SMNVEV (reference sequence). The CDR3 sequence is CASSPQGMRHTDTQYF. CDR3 nucleotide sequence: TGTGCCAGCAGTCCCCAGGGTATGAGGCACACAGATACGCAGTATTTT.

The genes are TRBV20-1 and TRBJ2-1; 11 bases fit TRBD2. CDR3 size: 15 residues. Germline V gene lookup returns CDR1 DFQATT and CDR2 SNEGSKA (reference sequence). Trimming took 3 bases from V and 2 from J; bases not matched to a gene: 3. This chain's CDR3 is CSARYSGGAYNEQFF. In DNA, the CDR3 is TGCAGTGCTAGGTATAGCGGGGGGGCCTACAATGAGCAGTTCTTC.

The sample holds a few counts of this clonotype. In DNA, the CDR3 is TGTGCCATCAGTGAGTCCCCAACCGGAGATACGCAGTATTTT. Translating gives CAISESPTGDTQYF. J is TRBJ2-3 and V is TRBV10-3; D uncertain. The V end was cut by 0 bases, the J end by 5 bases, with 9 bases between. The CDR3 totals 14 residues. The germline CDR1 and CDR2 sequences are ENHRY and SYGVKD.

Only a few counts were recorded for this clonotype. The rearrangement links TRBV5-1 to TRBJ2-1; D call uncertain. Germline loops: CDR1 SGHRS, CDR2 YFSETQ. The length of the CDR3 is 13 residues. The V gene lost 0 bases and the J gene lost 9 bases, with 10 bases spanning the gap. Here the CDR3 DNA reads TGCGCCAGCAGCTTGGAGGGCCATGGTGAGCAGTTCTTC. It is translated as CASSLEGHGEQFF.

This clonotype was counted only a few times. The V gene is TRBV3-1, the J gene TRBJ2-1, with unresolved D. In germline, CDR1 is LGHDT, CDR2 YNNKEL (reference sequence). V was clipped by 4 bases and J by 2 bases, with 6 bases between them. The CDR3 covers 13 residues. The CDR3 nucleotides read TGTGCCAGCAGCCGTGGAGCCTACAATGAGCAGTTCTTC. Its translation is CASSRGAYNEQFF.

CDR3 region: CASSEPPGAGVYGYTF. The CDR3 DNA sequence: TGTGCCAGCAGCGAGCCCCCGGGGGCGGGGGTCTATGGCTACACCTTC. The chain links TRBV6-6 to TRBJ1-2; TRBD1 might be the D (6 bases). The germline V and J ends were trimmed by 6 bases and 4 bases, with 21 bases remaining between them. The CDR3 runs to 16 residues. Germline values: CDR1 MNHNY, CDR2 SVGAGI (reference sequence).

The rearrangement uses TRBV15 and TRBJ1-2; D unclear. CDR1 and CDR2 (germline): LNHNV, YYDKDF (reference sequence). The CDR3 sequence is 14 residues long. Trimming took off 3 bases at V and 8 bases at J, with 16 bases between the two ends. The CDR3 reads CATSSSPSCLGYTF. DNA of the CDR3: TGTGCCACCAGCAGCTCCCCCTCTTGTTTGGGCTACACCTTC. Together with reference TRBV15 and TRBJ1-2, the CDR3 gives the full variable domain: DAMVIQNPRYQVTQFGKPVTLSCSQTLNHNVMYWYQQKSSQAPKLLFHYYDKDFNNEADTPDNFQSRRPNTSFCFLDIRSPGLGDTAMYLCATSSSPSCLGYTFGSGTRLTVV.

As concerns this clonotype: At one boundary the junction diverges from the germline segment, which might be a read error. The chain employs TRBV27 and TRBJ1-2; 7 nucleotides align to TRBD1. This CDR3 has 15 residues. Looked up from germline, CDR1 is MNHEY and CDR2 is SMNVEV (reference sequence). CDR3 DNA: TGTGCCAGCAGACCAACAGGGGCCCTTAACCATGGCTACACCTTC. It codes for CASRPTGALNHGYTF.

The rearrangement uses TRBV29-1 and TRBJ1-3; D is ambiguous. Per germline, CDR1 SQVTM and CDR2 ANQGSEA. There are 11 residues in the CDR3. V was cut by 6 bases and J by 3 bases, with 6 bases left in between. The CDR3, as DNA: TGCAGCGTGGTTCTTGGAAACACCATATATTTT. It codes for CSVVLGNTIYF.

V usage is TRBV7-9 and J usage is TRBJ2-5; D is perhaps TRBD2 (5 bases). The germline CDR1 and CDR2 sequences are SEHNR and FQNEAQ (reference sequence). The CDR3 has 16 residues. The germline V and J ends were trimmed by 3 bases and 4 bases, with 18 bases remaining between them. DNA of the CDR3: TGTGCCAGCAGCTTCTTTTTCAGCCGGGGTCGAGAGACCCAGTACTTC. Residues: CASSFFFSRGRETQYF.

This clonotype was counted only a few times. CDR3 bases: TGCAGTGCTGAGACAGGGAAGTATGAAAAACTGTTTTTT. This encodes CSAETGKYEKLFF. The chain couples TRBV20-1 to TRBJ1-4, with TRBD1 matching over 7 bases. V was pared by 5 bases and J by 6 bases, with 6 bases of the junction left unmatched. The germline V gene has CDR1 DFQATT and CDR2 SNEGSKA (reference sequence). The CDR3 totals 13 residues.

Notes on this clonotype: One junction end does not reproduce the germline sequence, and a read error may be involved. The chain carries TRBV4-1 and TRBJ1-1; possibly TRBD1 for D (5 bases). Germline loops: CDR1 MGHRA, CDR2 YSYEKL. The CDR3 has 14 amino acids. CDR3 bases: TGCACCAGCAGCCGCCCCCGGGACGCCCAAAGGGCTTTCTTT. This encodes CTSSRPRDAQRAFF.

The chain links TRBV12-3 or TRBV12-4 to TRBJ2-1; D not certain. V lost 5 bases and J 12 bases, leaving 14 bases between the germline ends. The CDR3 is made up of 12 amino acids. CDR3 sequence (DNA): TGTGCCAGCAGTCCCGGGTGTGTGGGGCAGTTCTTC. Protein sequence: CASSPGCVGQFF.

V and J are TRBV9 and TRBJ1-1; the D is unclear. CDR3 length equals 14 residues. Trimming took off 4 bases at V and 4 bases at J, with 14 bases between the two ends. In germline, CDR1 is SGDLS, CDR2 YYNGEE. This CDR3 reads CASSPLATPTEAFF. The CDR3 DNA sequence: TGTGCCAGCAGCCCCCTCGCAACGCCCACTGAAGCTTTCTTT.